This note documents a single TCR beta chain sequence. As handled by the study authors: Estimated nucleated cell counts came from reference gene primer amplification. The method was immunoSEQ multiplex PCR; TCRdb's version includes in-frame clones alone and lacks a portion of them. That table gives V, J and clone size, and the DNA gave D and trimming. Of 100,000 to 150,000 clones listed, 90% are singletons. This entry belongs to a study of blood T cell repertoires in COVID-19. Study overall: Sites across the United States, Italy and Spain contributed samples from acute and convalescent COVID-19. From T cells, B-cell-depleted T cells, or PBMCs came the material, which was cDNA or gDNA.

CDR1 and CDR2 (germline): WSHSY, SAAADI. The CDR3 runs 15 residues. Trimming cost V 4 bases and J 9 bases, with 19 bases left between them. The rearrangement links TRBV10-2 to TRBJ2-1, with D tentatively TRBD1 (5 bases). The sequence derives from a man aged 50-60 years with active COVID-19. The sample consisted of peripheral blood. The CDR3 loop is CASSASSLRGREQFF. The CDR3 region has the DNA TGCGCCAGCAGTGCCAGCTCCCTTAGGGGTCGTGAGCAGTTCTTC.